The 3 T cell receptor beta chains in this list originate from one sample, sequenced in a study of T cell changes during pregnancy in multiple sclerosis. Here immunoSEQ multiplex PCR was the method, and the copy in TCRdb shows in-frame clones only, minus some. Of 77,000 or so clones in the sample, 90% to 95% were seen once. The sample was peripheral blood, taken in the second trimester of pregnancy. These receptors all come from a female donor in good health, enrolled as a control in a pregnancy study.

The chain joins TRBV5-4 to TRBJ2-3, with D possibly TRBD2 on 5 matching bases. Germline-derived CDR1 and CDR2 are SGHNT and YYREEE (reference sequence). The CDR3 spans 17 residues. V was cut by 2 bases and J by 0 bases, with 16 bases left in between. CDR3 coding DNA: TGTGCCAGCAGCTTCCCACGGGGAAGTGGGAGCACAGATACGCAGTATTTT. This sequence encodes CASSFPRGSGSTDTQYF. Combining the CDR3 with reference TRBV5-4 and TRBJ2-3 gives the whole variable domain ETGVTQSPTHLIKTRGQQVTLRCSSQSGHNTVSWYQQALGQGPQFIFQYYREEENGRGNFPPRFSGLQFPNYSSELNVNALELDDSALYLCASSFPRGSGSTDTQYFGPGTRLTVL.

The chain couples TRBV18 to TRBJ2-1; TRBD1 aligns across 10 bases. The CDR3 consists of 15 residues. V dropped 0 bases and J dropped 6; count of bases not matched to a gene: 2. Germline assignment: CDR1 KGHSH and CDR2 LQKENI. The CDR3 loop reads CASSPPGQGLNEQFF. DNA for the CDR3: TGTGCCAGCTCACCACCGGGACAGGGGCTCAATGAGCAGTTCTTC.

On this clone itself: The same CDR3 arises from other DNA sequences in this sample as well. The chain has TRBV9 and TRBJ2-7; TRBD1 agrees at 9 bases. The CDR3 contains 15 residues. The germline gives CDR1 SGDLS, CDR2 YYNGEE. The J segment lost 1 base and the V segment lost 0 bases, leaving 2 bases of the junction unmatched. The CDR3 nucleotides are TGTGCCAGCAGCGTAGGCGGGACAGGGTCCTACGAGCAGTACTTC. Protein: CASSVGGTGSYEQYF.